This T cell receptor beta chain was retrieved from a study of blood T cell repertoires in COVID-19. Study details: Sites in the United States, Italy and Spain provided acute and convalescent COVID-19 samples.

Assay: immunoSEQ multiplex PCR; the TCRdb copy retains only in-frame clones and omits some. The repertoire holds approximately 190,000 clones, with 70% to 85% as singletons. After removal of 4 bases from V and 1 base from J, the junction contained 7 bases not matched to a gene. This CDR3 is built from 16 residues. Germline CDR1 and CDR2: LGHDT and YNNKEL (reference sequence). The receptor was derived from a woman in her fifties or sixties with acute COVID-19. The chain is built from TRBV3-1 (or the pseudogene TRBV3-2) and TRBJ2-1; 7 positions agree with TRBD1. The source material was PBMCs or T cells enriched from blood (not recorded which). This chain's CDR3 is CASSPLTGESYNEQFF. The CDR3 DNA reads as TGTGCCAGCAGCCCGCTCACAGGGGAATCCTACAATGAGCAGTTCTTC.